Below are 16 T cell receptor beta chains sequenced from a single sample in a study of T-cell reconstitution after alpha-beta-depleted transplantation in children (dated by TCRdb to the mid-2010s). Sample treatment or condition, as interpreted from the label and publication: allogeneic hematopoietic cell transplantation with graft depleted of TCRalphabeta T cells and CD19 B cells. Library preparation employed PCR. The reads were generated on an Illumina HiSeq 2500. TCR library preparation used molecular barcoding, with unique molecular identifiers applied to normalize quantification of the TCRbeta repertoire. The public reads were quality trimmed at Q25 with fastp and then assembled into clones with MiXCR by TCRdb, keeping productive beta chains. Rows matching on CDR3 protein sequence are summarized as one entry with the most common DNA and genes. This sample is represented by hundreds of thousands of distinct CDR3 sequences; less than 20% of them were singletons. Jointly, the top ten make up approximately 4.5% of the sample.

Sample: PBMCs, mostly from graft donor cells, taken 360 days after TCRalphabeta/CD19-depleted stem cell transplant. The source is a male patient aged 10-17 years who had a stem cell transplant for acute lymphoblastic leukemia, so the T cells may come from the graft donor.

This chain uses TRBV3-1 with TRBJ2-7, with TRBD2 matching 9 bases. The CDR3 has 14 amino acids. Losses at the gene ends were 3 bases for V and 2 bases for J; bases not matched to a gene: 2. Germline CDR1 is LGHDT and CDR2 is YNNKEL (reference sequence). This CDR3 is CASSHEREAYEQYF. The CDR3 DNA is TGTGCCAGCAGCCACGAGCGGGAGGCCTACGAGCAGTACTTC.

The genes are TRBV20-1 and TRBJ2-1; D possibly matches TRBD1 or TRBD2 (5 bases each). The CDR3 sequence is 14 residues long. Germline CDR1 reads DFQATT; CDR2 reads SNEGSKA (reference sequence). Trimming removed 2 bases at V and 3 bases at J, with 11 bases between. In DNA, the CDR3 is TGCAGTGCTAGATGGGGACGGGTCTACAATGAGCAGTTCTTC. As protein: CSARWGRVYNEQFF.

The J gene is TRBJ1-2, the V gene TRBV9; the D gene is possibly TRBD1 (6 bases). Between the trimmed V and J ends, which lost 4 bases and 4 bases, there was a span of 17 bases. Germline V gives CDR1 SGDLS, CDR2 YYNGEE. There are 15 residues in the CDR3. CDR3 amino acids: CASSPVGGSSYGYTF. In DNA form, the CDR3 reads TGTGCCAGCAGCCCAGTGGGGGGCTCGAGCTATGGCTACACCTTC. Filled out from reference TRBV9 and TRBJ1-2, the complete variable domain reads DSGVTQTPKHLITATGQRVTLRCSPRSGDLSVYWYQQSLDQGLQFLIQYYNGEERAKGNILERFSAQQFPDLHSELNLSSLELGDSALYFCASSPVGGSSYGYTFGSGTRLTVV.

This clonotype was counted many times. The chain uses TRBV12-3 or TRBV12-4 and TRBJ1-2; D is unresolved. V lost 5 bases to trimming and J lost 8 bases, with 9 bases between them. CDR3 length: 11 amino acids. CDR3 residues: CASSTLRGYTF. CDR3 DNA: TGTGCCAGCAGTACCCTCAGGGGCTACACCTTC.

This clonotype turned up a few times. CDR3 bases: TGTGCCAGCAGCCAAGATACGGACAGGGCTTCCTACGAGCAGTACTTC. This gives the protein CASSQDTDRASYEQYF. V is TRBV3-1 and J is TRBJ2-7, with TRBD1 matching 8 bases. The V and J ends lost 0 bases and 1 base, in that order; junction bases with no gene match: 5. Germline CDR1 is LGHDT and CDR2 is YNNKEL (reference sequence). CDR3 length equals 16 residues.

This clonotype has more than one count but fewer than ten. The V gene is TRBV7-9, the J gene TRBJ2-5; 9 bases align to TRBD1. V was pared by 10 bases and J by 5 bases, with 14 bases of the junction left unmatched. The germline gives CDR1 SEHNR, CDR2 FQNEAQ (reference sequence). The CDR3 sequence is 15 residues long. The CDR3 loop reads CAITYPGQGTETQYF. DNA of the CDR3: TGTGCCATCACCTACCCGGGACAGGGTACGGAGACCCAGTACTTC.

This clonotype has just a few counts. V gene TRBV29-1 combines with J gene TRBJ2-3; D not resolved. The germline gives CDR1 SQVTM, CDR2 ANQGSEA. The CDR3 sequence is 12 residues long. Trimming removed 1 base at V and 6 bases at J, with 8 bases between. The CDR3 region is CSVEAEQDTQYF. The CDR3 bases are TGCAGCGTTGAAGCGGAGCAGGATACGCAGTATTTT.

In this sample, this clonotype turned up many times. V usage is TRBV2 and J usage is TRBJ2-1; D not resolved. This CDR3 spans 15 amino acids. Germline V lookup: CDR1 SNHLY, CDR2 FYNNEI. Trimming removed 4 bases from V and 1 base from J, with 11 bases in between. The CDR3 coding sequence is TGTGCCAGCAGTGGGGCCTTAAAGTCCTACAATGAGCAGTTCTTC. This gives the protein CASSGALKSYNEQFF.

This clonotype was counted ten times or more. The chain is built from TRBV27 and TRBJ2-5, with 11 bases that match TRBD2. CDR1 and CDR2 from the germline V gene are MNHEY and SMNVEV (reference sequence). This CDR3 is built from 17 residues. V shed 6 bases, J shed 2 bases, and the junction held 11 bases outside the gene matches. DNA for the CDR3: TGTGCCAGCAGCGAAGGAGGACTAGCGGGCAGGCAAGAGACCCAGTACTTC. Protein product: CASSEGGLAGRQETQYF.

This clonotype has a handful of counts. The chain recombines TRBV12-3 or TRBV12-4 with TRBJ2-7; tentative D call: TRBD1 (6 bases). The CDR3 length is 14 residues. Deletions cut 4 bases from V and 2 bases from J, with 12 bases between. CDR3 coding DNA: TGTGCCAGCAGTTCTACGACAGGTACCTACGAGCAGTACTTC. Translated: CASSSTTGTYEQYF.

The chain links TRBV28 to TRBJ1-6; the match to TRBD1 covers 9 bases. From germline, CDR1 is MDHEN and CDR2 SYDVKM. V lost 6 bases and J lost 0; bases outside the gene matches: 3. CDR3 length equals 16 residues. CDR3 sequence (DNA): TGTGCCAGCAGACCGGACAGGGGCTCCTATAATTCACCCCTCCACTTT. This sequence encodes CASRPDRGSYNSPLHF.

The genes are TRBV12-3 or TRBV12-4 and TRBJ2-1, with TRBD2 matching over 13 bases. The V gene end was trimmed by 9 bases and the J gene end by 13 bases; junction bases not matched to a gene: 15. This CDR3 comprises 15 residues. CDR3 nucleotides: TGTGCCAGAAGTAATACGGGACTAGCGGGGCGGGGTCAGTTCTTC. Amino acid sequence: CARSNTGLAGRGQFF.

This clonotype has a handful of counts. The chain couples TRBV4-1 to TRBJ2-1; tentative D call: TRBD2 (6 bases). V was clipped by 1 base and J by 10 bases, with 17 bases between them. Per germline, CDR1 MGHRA and CDR2 YSYEKL. This CDR3 is built from 15 residues. The CDR3 DNA reads TGCGCCAGCAGCCAAGGGATAGGGAGGAAAGGAGAGCAGTTCTTC. Its translation: CASSQGIGRKGEQFF.

This clonotype was observed a handful of times. The chain couples TRBV2 to TRBJ1-6; TRBD1 is a possible D gene (6 bases). V was trimmed by 3 bases and J by 9 bases, leaving 6 bases between them. CDR1 is SNHLY, CDR2 FYNNEI, per germline. The CDR3 consists of 12 residues. Here the CDR3 reads CASSDRGSPLHF. CDR3 sequence (DNA): TGTGCCAGCAGTGACAGGGGTTCACCCCTCCACTTT.

This clonotype appeared a few times. This rearrangement joins TRBV18 to TRBJ1-1, with D maybe TRBD1 (5 bases). The CDR3 consists of 13 residues. The germline V gene encodes CDR1 KGHSH and CDR2 LQKENI. Trimming pared 2 bases from V and 4 bases from J, leaving 8 bases between. DNA of the CDR3: TGTGCCAGCTCACCAGCAGGGCCCACTGAAGCTTTCTTT. Translated, it gives CASSPAGPTEAFF. The full variable domain, rest sourced from reference TRBV18 and TRBJ1-1, is NAGVMQNPRHLVRRRGQEARLRCSPMKGHSHVYWYRQLPEEGLKFMVYLQKENIIDESGMPKERFSAEFPKEGPSILRIQQVVRGDSAAYFCASSPAGPTEAFFGQGTRLTVV.

The chain has TRBV18 and TRBJ1-5; TRBD1 matches at 10 bases. The CDR3 is made up of 15 amino acids. Per the germline V gene, CDR1 is KGHSH and CDR2 is LQKENI. Unmatched junction bases numbered 5, after V lost 2 bases and J lost 7 bases. The CDR3 protein is CASSPDRGQGQPQHF. In DNA, the CDR3 is TGTGCCAGCTCACCAGACAGGGGGCAAGGGCAGCCCCAGCATTTT.